This T cell receptor (beta chain) is from a study of graft-versus-host responses after intestinal transplantation. Study-wide points: Graft-donor T cell macrochimerism in patients accompanied high graft-versus-host to host-versus-graft clonal ratios in allografts.

Germline CDR1 LGHNT, CDR2 FRNRAP. The CDR3 totals 16 residues. The ends were cut back, 0 bases at V and 0 bases at J, with 12 bases in the middle. Generated by immunoSEQ multiplex PCR, the TCRdb table keeps only in-frame clones and is missing some. The sample yields under 50,000 clones, around 92% seen once. A note on this clone: Its antigen is unidentified.

J is TRBJ2-7 and V is TRBV12-5; tentatively, D is TRBD1 (5 bases). The receptor comes from a human patient who received an intestinal transplant, so some T cells may come from the graft donor. Specimen: PBMCs, collected approximately 270 days after transplant. Here the CDR3 reads CASGLVKTGLSYEQYF. CDR3 sequence (DNA): TGTGCTAGTGGTTTGGTCAAAACAGGCCTCTCCTACGAGCAGTACTTC.